This is a list of T cell receptor beta chains from one sample in a study of metastatic and nonmetastatic thyroid tumors. TCRdb re-called the PCR reads with MiXCR. The table lists 12,000 to 15,000 clones, 25% to 30% of them singletons. Input material: tumor tissue. The receptors originated from a female donor with papillary thyroid cancer or a benign thyroid nodule (not recorded which). Some clones in this sample may be carry-over from other donors' samples. The CDR3 runs from the conserved cysteine through the conserved F or W. A D gene is named only where the DNA matches it firmly. Size tells how often a clone was seen (once, few, many) or the class of an expanded clone, and some rows leave it out.

TRBJ1-1,-,TRBV5-5,-,CASSKDPPTEAFF,TGTGCCAGCAGCAAAGATCCCCCCACTGAAGCTTTCTTT
TRBJ2-7,medium-sized,TRBV7-2,-,CASSPDYYEQYF,TGTGCCAGCAGCCCCGACTACTACGAGCAGTACTTC
TRBJ2-2,few,TRBV6-1,-,CAIPPLGDSGDLFF,TGTGCCATCCCCCCCCTGGGTGACTCCGGGGATCTGTTTTTT
TRBJ2-1,-,TRBV20-1,TRBD2,CSARHRTSGSWDEQFF,TGCAGTGCTAGACACCGGACTAGCGGGAGTTGGGATGAGCAGTTCTTC
TRBJ1-1,medium-sized,TRBV19,TRBD1,CASSIRQGVVTEAFF,TGTGCCAGTAGTATAAGACAGGGGGTAGTCACTGAAGCTTTCTTT
TRBJ2-7,-,TRBV13,-,CASRLQGPKDYEQYF,TGTGCCAGCAGGCTTCAGGGCCCTAAGGACTACGAGCAGTACTTC
TRBJ2-7,medium-sized,TRBV3-1,-,CASSQYEGNHEQYF,TGTGCCAGCAGCCAATACGAAGGGAACCACGAGCAGTACTTC
TRBJ2-6,many,TRBV19,-,CASSTAGTMSSGANVLTF,TGTGCCAGTAGTACAGCCGGGACAATGAGTTCTGGGGCCAACGTCCTGACTTTC
TRBJ2-6,few,TRBV28,-,CASSSDSSYSGANVLTF,TGTGCCAGCAGTTCGGACAGTAGCTACTCTGGGGCCAACGTCCTGACTTTC
TRBJ1-4,medium-sized,TRBV19,TRBD1,CASQGTATNEKLFF,TGTGCCTCACAGGGGACGGCAACTAATGAAAAACTGTTTTTT
TRBJ2-3,medium-sized,TRBV28,-,CASLGATRTDTQYF,TGTGCCAGCCTGGGGGCGACTCGAACAGATACGCAGTATTTT
TRBJ2-7,few,TRBV28,TRBD1,CASSTGTGAHEQYF,TGTGCCAGCAGTACCGGGACAGGGGCCCACGAGCAGTACTTC
TRBJ2-3,many,TRBV5-5,-,CASSAETDTQYF,TGTGCCAGCAGCGCGGAGACAGATACGCAGTATTTT
TRBJ2-7,once,TRBV4-2,-,CASSQEFRGGQEARRQYF,TGTGCCAGCAGCCAGGAATTCAGGGGGGGACAGGAGGCCCGCAGGCAGTACTTC
TRBJ2-2,-,TRBV12-5,TRBD2,CASGPRTSGTTGELFF,TGTGCTAGTGGTCCCCGGACTAGCGGAACCACCGGGGAGCTGTTTTTT
TRBJ1-1,-,TRBV19,TRBD1,CASSRPRGYDTEAFF,TGTGCCAGTAGTAGGCCCAGGGGGTATGACACTGAAGCTTTCTTT
TRBJ1-6,medium-sized,TRBV30,TRBD1,CAWTGTGGAPWNSPLHF,TGTGCCTGGACCGGGACAGGGGGCGCCCCCTGGAATTCACCCCTCCACTTT
TRBJ2-5,few,TRBV6-4,-,CASSDSIGRAAQYF,TGTGCCAGCAGTGACTCGATCGGCCGGGCGGCCCAGTACTTC
TRBJ2-1,medium-sized,TRBV5-1,-,CASSLVGREDNEQFF,TGCGCCAGCAGCTTGGTTGGCAGGGAAGACAATGAGCAGTTCTTC
TRBJ2-3,-,TRBV7-2,-,CASSTDNTDTQYF,TGTGCCAGCAGCACAGACAACACAGATACGCAGTATTTT
TRBJ2-7,-,TRBV7-2,-,CASSLAVTQNEQYF,TGTGCCAGCAGCTTAGCGGTAACCCAGAACGAGCAGTACTTC
TRBJ1-1,medium-sized,TRBV19,-,CASSIGGGHTEAFF,TGTGCCAGTAGTATAGGCGGGGGGCACACTGAAGCTTTCTTT
TRBJ1-1,-,TRBV5-1,-,CASSSQDVGTEAFF,TGCGCCAGCAGCTCGCAGGACGTTGGCACTGAAGCTTTCTTT